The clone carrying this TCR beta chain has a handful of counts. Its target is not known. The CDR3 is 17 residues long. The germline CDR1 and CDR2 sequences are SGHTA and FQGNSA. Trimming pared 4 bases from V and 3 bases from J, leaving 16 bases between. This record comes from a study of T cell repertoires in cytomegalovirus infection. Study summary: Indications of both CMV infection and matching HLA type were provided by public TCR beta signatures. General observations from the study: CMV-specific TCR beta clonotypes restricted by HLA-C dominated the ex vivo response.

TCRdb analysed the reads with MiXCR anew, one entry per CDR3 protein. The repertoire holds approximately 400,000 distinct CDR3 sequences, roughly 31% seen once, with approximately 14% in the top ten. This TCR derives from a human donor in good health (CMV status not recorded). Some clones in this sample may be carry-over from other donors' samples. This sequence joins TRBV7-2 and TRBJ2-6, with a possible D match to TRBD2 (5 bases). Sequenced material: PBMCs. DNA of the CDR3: TGTGCCAGCAGCTCCCGAGGGCTGAAGGATGGGGCCAACGTCCTGACTTTC. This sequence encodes CASSSRGLKDGANVLTF. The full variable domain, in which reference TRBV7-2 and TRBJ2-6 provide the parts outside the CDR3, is GAGVSQSPSNKVTEKGKDVELRCDPISGHTALYWYRQSLGQGLEFLIYFQGNSAPDKSGLPSDRFSAERTGGSVSTLTIQRTQQEDSAVYLCASSSRGLKDGANVLTFGAGSRLTVL.